The rows below give T cell receptor beta chains drawn from one sample of a study of T cell responses to AZD1222 COVID-19 vaccine. The method was immunoSEQ multiplex PCR; TCRdb's version includes in-frame clones alone and lacks a portion of them. The profile shows about 130,000 clones, roughly 90% of them singletons. This specimen was peripheral blood, taken on day 0 of AZD1222 vaccination. These receptors came from an adult in good health. The CDR3 runs from the conserved cysteine through the conserved F or W. Each record gives: J gene, D gene, V gene, clone size, CDR3 protein, CDR3 DNA. D genes are given only for firm matches. Clone sizes are given selectively: once, few, many, or a class where the clone is expanded.

>TRBJ2-2|TRBD1|TRBV27|-
CASSWTGGARPLTGELFF
TGTGCCAGCAGTTGGACAGGGGGCGCGAGACCGTTAACCGGGGAGCTGTTTTTT
>TRBJ2-1|TRBD2|TRBV3-1/TRBV3-2|-
CASSYGTSVLF
TGTGCCAGCAGCTATGGGACTAGCGTGCTCTTC
>TRBJ1-5|TRBD1|TRBV28|few
CASTLQGAGDQPQHF
TGTGCCAGCACCCTGCAGGGGGCAGGGGATCAGCCCCAGCATTTT
>TRBJ2-2|TRBD1|TRBV9|-
CASSFRDSNTGELFF
TGTGCCAGCAGCTTCCGGGACAGTAACACCGGGGAGCTGTTTTTT
>TRBJ1-3|-|TRBV28|-
CASSLAGAGNTIYF
TGTGCCAGCAGTTTGGCAGGGGCTGGAAACACCATATATTTT
>TRBJ2-7|TRBD2|TRBV9|-
CASSPGTSPSEQYF
TGTGCCAGCAGCCCGGGGACTAGTCCCAGCGAGCAGTACTTC
>TRBJ2-7|-|TRBV28|few
CASSSQPGEQYF
TGTGCCAGCAGTTCCCAACCGGGGGAGCAGTACTTC
>TRBJ1-4|-|TRBV18|-
CASSQLGTLEKLFF
TGTGCCAGCTCACAGCTTGGGACACTTGAAAAACTGTTTTTT
>TRBJ2-7|TRBD1|TRBV29-1|-
CSVRPGGSYEQYF
TGCAGCGTTCGGCCAGGGGGCTCCTACGAGCAGTACTTC
>TRBJ2-7|-|TRBV4-2|few
CASSQESTRGEQYF
TGTGCCAGCAGCCAAGAGTCCACCCGAGGGGAGCAGTACTTC
>TRBJ2-7|-|TRBV9|-
CASSVGADSSYEQYF
TGTGCCAGCAGCGTAGGGGCAGATAGCTCCTACGAGCAGTACTTC
>TRBJ2-3|TRBD2|TRBV3-1/TRBV3-2|-
CASSHSGSGDTQYF
TGTGCCAGCAGCCATAGCGGGTCCGGAGATACGCAGTATTTT
>TRBJ2-1|TRBD1|TRBV29-1|-
CSVKQGGGYNEQFF
TGCAGCGTTAAACAGGGGGGTGGCTACAATGAGCAGTTCTTC
>TRBJ1-1|-|TRBV18|once
CASSPRENTEAFF
TGTGCCAGCTCACCGAGAGAGAACACTGAAGCTTTCTTT
>TRBJ1-5|TRBD1|TRBV6-1|-
CASSDSDRGNQPQHF
TGTGCCAGCAGTGATTCGGACAGGGGCAATCAGCCCCAGCATTTT
>TRBJ2-7|TRBD2|TRBV28|-
CASRAGVSYEQYF
TGTGCCAGCAGGGCGGGGGTTTCCTACGAGCAGTACTTC
>TRBJ1-2|-|TRBV28|-
CASSSVFRQHRVEVTNYGYTF
TGTGCCAGCAGTTCAGTTTTTCGACAGCACCGGGTGGAGGTCACTAACTATGGCTACACCTTC
>TRBJ1-2|-|TRBV7-2|-
CASSLGGSYGYTF
TGTGCCAGCAGCTTGGGAGGGTCGTATGGCTACACCTTC
>TRBJ1-1|-|TRBV2|-
CASVPGQVMNTEAFF
TGTGCCAGCGTCCCGGGGCAGGTGATGAACACTGAAGCTTTCTTT
>TRBJ2-3|-|TRBV27|-
CASSLEHPSTDTQYF
TGTGCCAGCAGTTTGGAGCACCCTAGCACAGATACGCAGTATTTT
>TRBJ1-1|-|TRBV11-3|-
CASSRGAEAFF
TGTGCCAGCAGCCGGGGGGCTGAAGCTTTCTTT
>TRBJ2-5|-|TRBV5-1|-
CASSDRAEETQYF
TGCGCCAGCAGCGATAGGGCGGAGGAGACCCAGTACTTC
>TRBJ1-2|-|TRBV12-3/TRBV12-4|-
CASTIGVRVGYTF
TGTGCCAGCACCATAGGGGTTCGGGTTGGCTACACCTTC
>TRBJ2-5|-|TRBV5-5|-
CASSLQSQGSAETQYF
TGTGCCAGCAGCTTGCAGTCCCAGGGGTCGGCGGAGACCCAGTACTTC
>TRBJ2-7|-|TRBV7-2|-
CASSFAGYEQYF
TGTGCCAGCAGCTTCGCGGGCTACGAGCAGTACTTC
>TRBJ1-1|-|TRBV3-1/TRBV3-2|-
CASSQHGQNTEAFF
TGTGCCAGCAGCCAACATGGACAGAACACTGAAGCTTTCTTT
>TRBJ1-1|TRBD1|TRBV25-1|-
CASSAGTGANTEAFF
TGTGCCAGCAGTGCAGGGACAGGGGCGAACACTGAAGCTTTCTTT
>TRBJ1-1|-|TRBV28|-
CASSFVPGGDTEAFF
TGTGCCAGCAGTTTTGTCCCGGGGGGCGACACTGAAGCTTTCTTT
>TRBJ2-3|-|TRBV30|-
CAWNTGPDTQYF
TGTGCCTGGAACACGGGCCCAGATACGCAGTATTTT
>TRBJ1-2|-|TRBV20-1|-
CSASEGQGGYTF
TGCAGTGCTAGTGAGGGGCAGGGGGGCTACACCTTC
>TRBJ2-7|-|TRBV24-1|-
CATSGQVADEQYF
TGTGCCACCAGTGGGCAGGTCGCTGACGAGCAGTACTTC
>TRBJ2-3|TRBD2|TRBV19|-
CASIPSGYRGTDTQYF
TGTGCCAGTATTCCTAGCGGGTACAGGGGCACAGATACGCAGTATTTT
>TRBJ2-7|-|TRBV3-1/TRBV3-2|-
CASSQTSHEQYF
TGTGCCAGCAGCCAAACTAGTCACGAGCAGTACTTC
>TRBJ1-1|-|TRBV5-8|once
CASSLAAAMNTEAFF
TGTGCCAGCAGCTTGGCCGCAGCCATGAACACTGAAGCTTTCTTT
>TRBJ1-1|-|TRBV9|-
CASSVDNTEAFF
TGTGCCAGCAGCGTAGATAACACTGAAGCTTTCTTT
>TRBJ1-1|-|TRBV4-3|-
CASSQVEGRTEAFF
TGCGCCAGCAGCCAAGTCGAAGGGAGGACTGAAGCTTTCTTT